This TCR beta chain originates from a study of metastatic and nonmetastatic thyroid tumors. Turning to the study itself: Thyroid patients, malignant and benign, had repertoires compared across blood and tumor or nodule tissue.

In the original workflow: Building a distant-metastasis classifier for papillary thyroid cancer drew on CDR3 differences across clinicopathological groups. TCRdb called clones again from the PCR reads with MiXCR. The authors' filters were not applied to this entry. Here the sample spans 25,000 to 30,000 clones, about a quarter being singletons. This clone was counted ten times or more. Its cognate antigen is unknown. Patients had received no treatment of any kind before thyroid surgery. Study-wide points: Compared with benign nodules, malignant thyroid tumors were reported to have significantly higher TCR beta diversity in both blood and tumor.

Per the germline V gene, CDR1 is LNHNV and CDR2 is YYDKDF (reference sequence). The CDR3 consists of 16 residues. Trimming removed 5 bases at V and 4 bases at J, with 19 bases between. This rearrangement joins TRBV15 to TRBJ2-3, with D perhaps being TRBD1 or TRBD2 (5 bases each). This clonotype was obtained from a female donor with papillary thyroid cancer or a benign thyroid nodule (not recorded which). Some clones in this sample may be carry-over from other donors' samples. Sequencing input: blood. CDR3 amino acids: CATSVVGRGEADTQYF. The DNA of the CDR3 is TGTGCCACCAGCGTGGTGGGTAGGGGAGAAGCAGATACGCAGTATTTT.